Following are 24 T cell receptor beta chains from one sample sequenced in a study of CD8 T cells in Susac syndrome (dated by TCRdb to the late 2010s). Libraries came from the immunoSEQ multiplex PCR assay. RNA was extracted using the RNeasy kit, and roughly 0.5 to 1 ug of the RNA was reverse transcribed with random hexamers. TCRdb handled the public reads itself, with Q25 trimming in fastp and clone calling in MiXCR, and kept productive beta chains. Each entry merges the rows of one CDR3 protein and shows their most common DNA and genes. The sample table contains approximately 200,000 distinct CDR3 sequences; only one count was recorded for just under 95% of them. The leading ten clones occupy around 0.08% of the sample. Sequencing was performed on CD4+ T cells from PBMCs. The receptor set was obtained from a human donor with multiple sclerosis.

The chain recombines TRBV4-1 with TRBJ1-1; a possible D gene is TRBD1 (5 bases). V was shortened by 3 bases and J by 3 bases, with 17 bases between the two germline ends. Germline V gene sequence: CDR1 MGHRA, CDR2 YSYEKL. The CDR3 runs to 16 residues. CDR3 in amino acids: CASSQGPGDQYTEAFF. In DNA form, the CDR3 reads TGCGCCAGCAGCCAGGGGCCTGGGGATCAGTACACTGAAGCTTTCTTT.

In nucleotides, the CDR3 is TGTGCCAGCAGTTTTTCACCACGGACAGTTCGCCCCACAGATACGCAGTATTTT. It translates to CASSFSPRTVRPTDTQYF. V is TRBV27 and J is TRBJ2-3; D possibly corresponds to TRBD1 (6 bases). Trimming shortened V by 3 bases and J by 2 bases, and 21 bases separated the two germline ends. Per germline, CDR1 MNHEY and CDR2 SMNVEV (reference sequence). The CDR3 has 18 amino acids.

J is TRBJ2-1 and V is TRBV3-1; possibly TRBD1 for D (6 bases). The CDR3 spans 15 residues. The ends were cut back, 2 bases at V and 7 bases at J, with 15 bases in the middle. The V gene's germline CDR1 is LGHDT and CDR2 YNNKEL (reference sequence). The CDR3 here is CASSQTGTKRNEQFF. CDR3 nucleotide sequence: TGTGCCAGCAGCCAAACCGGGACAAAAAGGAATGAGCAGTTCTTC.

CDR3 sequence: CASRGWVTNTGELFF. The CDR3 nucleotides are TGTGCCAGCAGGGGATGGGTTACGAACACCGGGGAGCTGTTTTTT. The rearrangement links TRBV6-5 to TRBJ2-2; D uncertain. Trimming shortened V by 6 bases and J by 0 bases, and 11 bases separated the two germline ends. This CDR3 has 15 amino acids. Germline V gene data show CDR1 as MNHEY and CDR2 as SVGAGI.

The rearrangement links TRBV29-1 to TRBJ1-2, with TRBD1 identical over 10 bases. This CDR3 has 17 residues. Unmatched junction bases numbered 16, after V lost 5 bases and J lost 4 bases. Germline V gene lookup returns CDR1 SQVTM and CDR2 ANQGSEA. This chain's CDR3 is CSVNLPPGQGWAYGYTF. CDR3 DNA sequence: TGCAGCGTTAACCTTCCCCCGGGACAGGGGTGGGCCTATGGCTACACCTTC.

J is TRBJ1-5 and V is TRBV7-9, with D possibly matching TRBD1 (6 bases). The germline V and J ends were trimmed by 6 bases and 3 bases, with 15 bases remaining between them. The CDR3 is made up of 15 amino acids. Germline lookup yields CDR1 SEHNR and CDR2 FQNEAQ (reference sequence). Here the CDR3 reads CASSRSDSLNQPQHF. The CDR3 DNA is TGTGCCAGCAGTCGTTCGGACAGCCTCAATCAGCCCCAGCATTTT.

The J gene is TRBJ1-2, the V gene TRBV9, with 8 bases aligning to TRBD1. Germline V CDR1 and CDR2: SGDLS, YYNGEE. There are 14 residues in the CDR3. V shed 0 bases and J 4 bases; nucleotides not matched to a gene: 2. DNA for the CDR3: TGTGCCAGCAGCGTAGACGGGACAGGCTATGGCTACACCTTC. This translates into CASSVDGTGYGYTF. The complete variable domain, with remaining parts taken from reference TRBV9 and TRBJ1-2, reads DSGVTQTPKHLITATGQRVTLRCSPRSGDLSVYWYQQSLDQGLQFLIQYYNGEERAKGNILERFSAQQFPDLHSELNLSSLELGDSALYFCASSVDGTGYGYTFGSGTRLTVV.

The J gene is TRBJ2-6, the V gene TRBV20-1; unclear D gene. The CDR3 is 13 residues long. CDR1 and CDR2 (germline): DFQATT, SNEGSKA (reference sequence). Between the trimmed V and J ends, which lost 2 bases and 3 bases, there was a span of 5 bases. The CDR3 sequence is CSARWGGANVLTF. CDR3 nucleotide sequence: TGCAGTGCTAGATGGGGTGGGGCCAACGTCCTGACTTTC.

The chain recombines TRBV9 with TRBJ2-7; D gene unclear. V was clipped by 0 bases and J by 0 bases, with 10 bases between them. The CDR3 is 15 amino acids. Germline V CDR1 and CDR2: SGDLS, YYNGEE. CDR3 nucleotide sequence: TGTGCCAGCAGCGTAGACGGAAAGAGCTCCTACGAGCAGTACTTC. This translates into CASSVDGKSSYEQYF.

The chain couples TRBV5-6 to TRBJ2-7, with D perhaps matching TRBD2 (7 bases). Per germline, CDR1 SGHDT and CDR2 YYEEEE. CDR3 length: 15 residues. Trimming cost V 3 bases and J 7 bases, with 20 bases left between them. In DNA form, the CDR3 reads TGTGCCAGCAGCTCCGCGGGCGGGGGCTCTCGAGAGCAGTACTTC. Its translation: CASSSAGGGSREQYF.

J is TRBJ2-7 and V is TRBV5-6; D may be TRBD2 (5 bases). CDR1 and CDR2 (germline): SGHDT, YYEEEE. The CDR3 length is 13 residues. The V gene lost 3 bases and the J gene lost 3 bases, with 10 bases spanning the gap. Written as DNA, the CDR3 is TGTGCCAGCAGCTCGACCCGGGACTACGAGCAGTACGTC. Translated, it gives CASSSTRDYEQYV.

The chain carries TRBV20-1 and TRBJ2-7; 12 nucleotides match TRBD2. V shed 2 bases, J shed 7 bases, and the junction held 12 bases outside the gene matches. The germline V gene encodes CDR1 DFQATT and CDR2 SNEGSKA (reference sequence). The CDR3 has 16 amino acids. The CDR3 bases are TGCAGTGCTAGAAACCGCGAGCTAGCGGGGGGGCTTGAGCAGTACTTC. Amino acids: CSARNRELAGGLEQYF.

V gene TRBV3-1 combines with J gene TRBJ2-1; TRBD2 aligns across 13 bases. Losses at the gene ends were 2 bases for V and 7 bases for J; bases not matched to a gene: 5. Germline V gives CDR1 LGHDT, CDR2 YNNKEL (reference sequence). The CDR3 runs to 16 residues. For the CDR3, the DNA is TGTGCCAGCAGCCAACTCGGACTAGCGGGAGATAATGAGCAGTTCTTC. It specifies CASSQLGLAGDNEQFF.

This clonotype came up once. The DNA of the CDR3 is TGCAGTGGGGGTTCTTCTAGCACAGATACGCAGTATTTT. Translation gives CSGGSSSTDTQYF. This chain links TRBV20-1 with TRBJ2-3, with no clear D. Germline values: CDR1 DFQATT, CDR2 SNEGSKA (reference sequence). This CDR3 comprises 13 residues. The V end lost 7 bases, the J end lost 0 bases, and 11 bases lay between the germline ends.

This chain joins TRBV29-1 and TRBJ2-3, with D perhaps matching TRBD2 (5 bases). Germline CDR1 and CDR2: SQVTM and ANQGSEA. This CDR3 has 12 residues. V lost 0 bases to trimming and J lost 6 bases, with 7 bases between them. CDR3 in amino acids: CSVEESGDTQYF. The CDR3 region has the DNA TGCAGCGTTGAAGAATCGGGGGATACGCAGTATTTT.

The J gene is TRBJ2-2, the V gene TRBV29-1, with D perhaps TRBD1 (6 bases). This CDR3 has 14 amino acids. The V end lost 5 bases, the J end lost 2 bases, and 12 bases lay between the germline ends. Germline V gives CDR1 SQVTM, CDR2 ANQGSEA. CDR3 in amino acids: CSVKTGVNTGELFF. The CDR3 coding sequence is TGCAGCGTTAAGACAGGCGTTAACACCGGGGAGCTGTTTTTT.

The CDR3 DNA reads as TGCGCCAGCAGCCCAGGGGGCGCGGAGCAGTTCTTC. As protein: CASSPGGAEQFF. The gene calls are TRBV5-1 and TRBJ2-1, with TRBD1 identical over 8 bases. CDR1 is SGHRS and CDR2 is YFSETQ in the germline V gene. Losses at the gene ends were 4 bases for V and 10 bases for J; bases not matched to a gene: 4. The CDR3 has 12 residues.

This chain joins TRBV7-9 and TRBJ2-7; possible D gene TRBD1, 6 bases. CDR1 is SEHNR, CDR2 FQNEAQ, per germline (reference sequence). CDR3 length: 13 residues. The V gene lost 7 bases and the J gene lost 5 bases, with 15 bases spanning the gap. The CDR3 DNA reads as TGTGCCAGCAAACGGGACACAAGAAACGAGCAGTACTTC. It specifies CASKRDTRNEQYF.

This chain joins TRBV4-1 and TRBJ1-4, with D uncertain. In germline, CDR1 is MGHRA, CDR2 YSYEKL. CDR3 length equals 15 residues. V lost 1 base to trimming and J lost 7 bases, with 13 bases between them. This chain's CDR3 is CASSQGALGREKLFF. The CDR3 DNA reads as TGCGCCAGCAGCCAAGGGGCCCTAGGGCGTGAAAAACTGTTTTTT.

The genes are TRBV20-1 and TRBJ2-4; D unclear. Germline CDR1 is DFQATT and CDR2 is SNEGSKA (reference sequence). With 0 bases removed from V and 8 bases from J, the gap between germline ends came to 2 bases. The CDR3 length is 10 residues. DNA of the CDR3: TGCAGTGCTAGAGATCACATTCAGTACTTC. Translation gives CSARDHIQYF.

This rearrangement joins TRBV30 to TRBJ2-5, with TRBD2 matching 7 bases. The V gene's germline CDR1 is GTSNPN and CDR2 SVGIG (reference sequence). Losses at the gene ends were 7 bases for V and 5 bases for J; bases not matched to a gene: 4. This CDR3 has 11 residues. DNA of the CDR3: TGTGCCTTCCGGGAGGAGGAGACCCAGTACTTC. This codes for CAFREEETQYF.

The V gene is TRBV29-1, the J gene TRBJ2-3; D remains ambiguous. Germline CDR1 SQVTM, CDR2 ANQGSEA. The CDR3 loop spans 12 amino acids. V was pared by 7 bases and J by 3 bases, with 11 bases between. CDR3 sequence: CSARVETDTQYF. DNA of the CDR3: TGCAGCGCCCGGGTCGAGACAGATACGCAGTATTTT.

This chain links TRBV29-1 with TRBJ1-2, with 7 bases identical to TRBD1. The CDR3 contains 13 residues. V was pared by 6 bases and J by 13 bases, with 17 bases of the junction left unmatched. In germline, CDR1 is SQVTM, CDR2 ANQGSEA. CDR3 sequence reads: CSVRPPDRLDSTF. CDR3 sequence (DNA): TGCAGCGTCAGGCCGCCGGACAGGTTAGACTCCACCTTC.

The rearrangement links TRBV11-2 to TRBJ2-5; 8 positions match TRBD1. CDR1 is SGHAT and CDR2 is FQNNGV in the germline V gene. The CDR3 is 13 residues long. Trimming cost V 3 bases and J 4 bases; bases outside gene matches: 1. The chain's CDR3 is CASSFDRGETQYF. CDR3 bases: TGTGCCAGCAGCTTTGACAGGGGAGAGACCCAGTACTTC.